The clone carrying this T cell receptor beta chain came up a few times. The antigen remains undetermined. The library labeled individual cDNA molecules by adding unique molecular identifiers to them. Original processing methods: A per-sample median of approximately 87,000 TCRs was observed, with counts ranging from about 23,224 to 690,600. From the 5' RACE reads, TCRdb called clonotypes with MiXCR, one entry per CDR3 protein. The V and J calls come from TCRdb's annotation, not from the publication. The sample has under 150,000 distinct CDR3 sequences, around 20% seen once. This entry belongs to a study of human T cells and chemical hapten exposure. Study at large: Slight differences in pooled library volume were the main source of varying TCR yields across samples.

Trimming removed 4 bases from V and 3 bases from J; junction bases left unmatched: 9. CDR1 is SQVTM, CDR2 ANQGSEA, per germline. This CDR3 is 15 amino acids long. Study-wide findings and caveats: DPC sensitization produced no change in TCRs with frequency above 1 in 1000.

Before extraction, the whole blood was not fractionated, and total RNA was taken from it. The chain has TRBV29-1 and TRBJ2-3; 8 bases align to TRBD1. The receptor was derived from a human donor in good health. Written as DNA, the CDR3 is TGCAGCGTTGGGGAACGGACAGGGTGGACAGATACGCAGTATTTT. This sequence encodes CSVGERTGWTDTQYF.